This is a list of T cell receptor beta chains from one sample in a study of memory CD4+ T cells and cytomegalovirus serostatus. Here immunoSEQ multiplex PCR was the method, and the copy in TCRdb shows in-frame clones only, minus some. The sample lists under 80,000 clones, about 73% occurring once. Source material: memory CD4+ T cells from blood. The receptors come from an adult in good health and CMV-seropositive. The CDR3 runs from the conserved cysteine through the conserved F or W. D genes are given only for firm matches. Clone size is shown for a subset of rows, as once, few, many or a class of expanded clone.

v_call	d_call	clone_size	j_call	cdr3_nt	cdr3_aa
TRBV19	NA	NA	TRBJ2-3	TGTGCCAGTAGTGTAGATGGAGGGGGGCAGTATTTT	CASSVDGGGQYF
TRBV6-6	NA	NA	TRBJ2-7	TGTGCCAGCAGGTCCGGGGGCCTCCACGAGCAGTACTTC	CASRSGGLHEQYF
TRBV6-5	NA	NA	TRBJ2-1	TGTGCCAGCAGTTCCTACAGGGCTACAAGGCAGTTCTTC	CASSSYRATRQFF
TRBV10-3	TRBD2	NA	TRBJ2-3	TGTGCCATCAGTGATCCCGGGACTAGGGCCACAGATACGCAGTATTTT	CAISDPGTRATDTQYF
TRBV7-9	TRBD2	NA	TRBJ2-3	TGTGCCAGCACCCCTAGCGGGTGGGATACGCAGTATTTT	CASTPSGWDTQYF
TRBV5-1	NA	NA	TRBJ2-1	TGCGCCAGCAGCCTGCTACAGGCGAGCTCCTACAATGAGCAGTTCTTC	CASSLLQASSYNEQFF
TRBV10-3	NA	NA	TRBJ2-7	TGTGCCACCACTCGTGCCACCCGCTCCTACGAGCAGTACTTC	CATTRATRSYEQYF
TRBV5-4	TRBD1	NA	TRBJ1-4	TGTGCCAGCAGCGTCGACCCGGGACAGTCTAATGAAAAACTGTTTTTT	CASSVDPGQSNEKLFF
TRBV11-2	NA	NA	TRBJ1-2	TGTGCCAGCAGCTTAGGACAGGTCTATGGCTACACCTTC	CASSLGQVYGYTF
TRBV7-8	TRBD2	NA	TRBJ2-1	TGTGCCAGCAGCTTATTCACTAGCGGGACGAATGAGCAGTTCTTC	CASSLFTSGTNEQFF
TRBV5-5	NA	NA	TRBJ1-1	TGTGCCAGCAGCTTCGTCAAGGAGTCTGAAGCTTTCTTT	CASSFVKESEAFF
TRBV28	TRBD2	few	TRBJ2-3	TGTGCCAGCAGCCCAGTCGGGGGGAGCACTAGCACAGATACGCAGTATTTT	CASSPVGGSTSTDTQYF
TRBV20-1	NA	few	TRBJ1-1	TGCAGTGCCGCGCTAAACACTGAAGCTTTCTTT	CSAALNTEAFF
TRBV6-5	NA	few	TRBJ1-1	TGTGCCAGCAGAGTGACCTCTCGATTAGGATACGCTTTCTTT	CASRVTSRLGYAFF
TRBV30	NA	NA	TRBJ2-3	TGTGCCCGGGAAGGAAGAGGAACAGATACGCAGTATTTT	CAREGRGTDTQYF
TRBV7-2	TRBD1	NA	TRBJ1-1	TGTGCCAGCAGCTTAAGGTGGGGACAGGAAGCTTTCTTT	CASSLRWGQEAFF
TRBV30	TRBD1	NA	TRBJ1-6	TGTGCCTGTTGGACAGGGTGGAATTCACCCCTCCACTTT	CACWTGWNSPLHF
TRBV27	TRBD2	NA	TRBJ2-5	TGTGCCAGCAGTTTATACGGGGGGGAGGGGCAGTACTTC	CASSLYGGEGQYF
TRBV28	TRBD1	NA	TRBJ2-1	TGTGCCAGCAGACCGGGACAGGGTTACAATGAGCAGTTCTTC	CASRPGQGYNEQFF
TRBV11-2	TRBD1	NA	TRBJ1-2	TGTGCCAGCAGCCCCCTGGCAGGGGGGAGGTATGGCTACACCTTC	CASSPLAGGRYGYTF
TRBV7-2	TRBD2	NA	TRBJ2-7	TGTGCCAGCAGCAAACTAGCGGGGTCCTACGAGCAGTACTTC	CASSKLAGSYEQYF
TRBV28	NA	NA	TRBJ1-5	TGTGCCAGCAGTTTGGACCGGGGCAACCAGCCCCAGCATTTT	CASSLDRGNQPQHF
TRBV11-3	TRBD2	NA	TRBJ2-5	TGTGCCAGCAGCGTCGGGACTAGCGGGGGGATGGGAGAGACCCAGTACTTC	CASSVGTSGGMGETQYF
TRBV5-1	NA	once	TRBJ1-1	TGCGCCAGCAGCTGGGGGCTCAGGACAATGAACACTGAAGCTTTCTTT	CASSWGLRTMNTEAFF
TRBV6-6	NA	once	TRBJ1-2	TGTGCCAGCAGTCTTACCCGGCCACAGGGACATGCTGGCTACACCTTC	CASSLTRPQGHAGYTF
TRBV11-2	NA	NA	TRBJ1-2	TGTGCCAGCAGCCCTGTACAGTCGTATGGCTACACCTTC	CASSPVQSYGYTF
TRBV9	NA	NA	TRBJ1-1	TGTGCCAGCAGCGTAGCGGTGAACACTGAAGCTTTCTTT	CASSVAVNTEAFF
TRBV5-1	NA	NA	TRBJ1-5	TGCGCCAGCAGGTGGAGGAATCAGCCCCAGCATTTT	CASRWRNQPQHF
TRBV5-1	TRBD1	NA	TRBJ1-2	TGCGCCAGCAGCCAGGAAGGGACAGGCGGCTACACCTTC	CASSQEGTGGYTF
TRBV5-1	TRBD1	once	TRBJ2-3	TGCGCCAGCAGCTATACAGGGGCCGATACGCAGTATTTT	CASSYTGADTQYF
TRBV30	NA	NA	TRBJ1-1	TGTGCCTGGTTTCATCCCCAGGCAGGGAGATCGACTGAAGCTTTCTTT	CAWFHPQAGRSTEAFF
TRBV5-4	NA	NA	TRBJ1-5	TGTGCCAGCAGCTTGGGAGGGGGGCGCAATCAGCCCCAGCATTTT	CASSLGGGRNQPQHF
TRBV7-6	NA	once	TRBJ2-2	TGTGCCAGCAGCGCCCAGGGGGGGGCGAACACCGGGGAGCTGTTTTTT	CASSAQGGANTGELFF